This TCR beta chain emerged from a study of blood T cell repertoires in COVID-19. Turning to the study itself: Samples of COVID-19 (acute and convalescent) were obtained from the United States, Italy and Spain. PBMCs, B-cell-depleted T cells, or T cells provided the cDNA or gDNA that made up the material.

Methods used by the authors: Nucleated cell number was recorded as an estimate derived from reference gene primer amplification. Generated by immunoSEQ multiplex PCR, the TCRdb table keeps only in-frame clones and is missing some. The D gene and trimming were derived from the DNA, and the V and J assignments and clone size from that table. The sample yields about 110,000 clones, approximately 90% seen once. This TCR was sampled from a human donor in a cohort sampled during active COVID-19. Sequences were obtained from peripheral blood.

The CDR3 protein is CASSYRQAQETQYF. The CDR3 nucleotides read TGTGCCAGCAGCTATAGACAGGCCCAAGAGACCCAGTACTTC. The rearrangement links TRBV7-6 to TRBJ2-5; possible D gene TRBD1, 6 bases. Germline assignment: CDR1 SGHVS and CDR2 FNYEAQ. V was clipped by 4 bases and J by 1 base, with 10 bases between them. The CDR3 is 14 residues long.